This T cell receptor (beta chain) is from a study of cytotoxic CD8 clonotypes in ibrutinib-treated CLL. Study observations and caveats: In comparison with age-matched healthy donors, baseline clonality was higher and tracked circulating CD8+ T-cell counts.

Points on this clone: The antigen remains unidentified.

The CDR3 has 15 residues. The ends lost 6 bases at V and 5 bases at J; junction bases unmatched: 11. The germline gives CDR1 LNHDA, CDR2 SQIVND (reference sequence). Method: immunoSEQ multiplex PCR; TCRdb's copy keeps in-frame clones and lacks some. The table records hundreds of thousands of clones, around 70% of them present only once. The clonotype was recovered from a human donor with chronic lymphocytic leukemia. The V and J genes are TRBV19 and TRBJ1-2, with TRBD1 matching over 8 bases. Material: PBMCs, obtained after 24 months of ibrutinib treatment. The CDR3 coding sequence is TGTGCCAGTAGCCCTCGGGGACAGGAGATGTATGGCTACACCTTC. Its translation is CASSPRGQEMYGYTF.